The clone carrying this T cell receptor (beta chain) was found a few times. The antigen is unknown. Deletions cut 1 base from V and 7 bases from J, with 13 bases between. The V gene's germline CDR1 is SEHNR and CDR2 FQNEAQ (reference sequence). This CDR3 region has 14 residues. This entry comes from a study of T-cell memory formation after mild COVID-19. Findings and caveats of the study: That cross-reactive memory joined was suggested by some responding clones appearing in pre-infection memory.

Using constant-segment primers, 5'RACE produced TCR alpha and TCR beta cDNA libraries carrying sample barcodes and UMIs. A single record per CDR3 protein comes from TCRdb applying MiXCR to the 5' RACE reads. Of about 400,000 distinct CDR3 sequences in the sample, more than 20% were seen once. The clonotype was recovered from an adult woman who had mild COVID-19 (a few samples of this study predate the infection). Cell type and time point are not known. The chain is built from TRBV7-9 and TRBJ1-2; D may be TRBD1 (5 bases). Sequencing was performed on PBMCs or a T cell subset sorted from them (not recorded which). CDR3 sequence reads: CASSLGFGQGGYTF. CDR3 DNA: TGTGCCAGCAGCTTAGGGTTTGGACAAGGTGGCTACACCTTC.